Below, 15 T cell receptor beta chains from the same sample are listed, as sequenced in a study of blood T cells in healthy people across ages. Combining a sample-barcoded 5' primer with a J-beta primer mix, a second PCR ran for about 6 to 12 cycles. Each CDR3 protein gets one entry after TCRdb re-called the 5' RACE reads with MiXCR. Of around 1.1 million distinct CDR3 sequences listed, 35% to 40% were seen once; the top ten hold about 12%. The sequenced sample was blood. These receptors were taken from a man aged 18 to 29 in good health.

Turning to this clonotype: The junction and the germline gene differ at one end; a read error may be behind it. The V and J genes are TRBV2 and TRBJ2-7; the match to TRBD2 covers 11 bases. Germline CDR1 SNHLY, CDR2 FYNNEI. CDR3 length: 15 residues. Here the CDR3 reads CVSYTTSGGSYEQYF. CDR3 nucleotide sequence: TGTGTCAGCTATACCACTAGCGGGGGCTCCTACGAGCAGTACTTC. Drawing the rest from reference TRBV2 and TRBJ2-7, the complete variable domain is EPEVTQTPSHQVTQMGQEVILRCVPISNHLYFYWYRQILGQKVEFLVSFYNNEISEKSEIFDDQFSVERPDGSNFTLKIRSTKLEDSAMYFCVSYTTSGGSYEQYFGPGTRLTVT.

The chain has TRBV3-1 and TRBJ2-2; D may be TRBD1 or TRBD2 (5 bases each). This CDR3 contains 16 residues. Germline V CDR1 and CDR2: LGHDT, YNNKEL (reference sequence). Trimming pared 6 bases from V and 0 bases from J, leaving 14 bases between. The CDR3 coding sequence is TGTGCCAGCAGACAAACGGGGCGGTCGAACACCGGGGAGCTGTTTTTT. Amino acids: CASRQTGRSNTGELFF.

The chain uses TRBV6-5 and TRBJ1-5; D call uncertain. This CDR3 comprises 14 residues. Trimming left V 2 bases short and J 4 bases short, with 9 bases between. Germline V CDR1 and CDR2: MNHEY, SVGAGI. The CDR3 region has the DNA TGTGCCAGCAGTTACGCCGCCTCGAATCAGCCCCAGCATTTT. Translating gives CASSYAASNQPQHF.

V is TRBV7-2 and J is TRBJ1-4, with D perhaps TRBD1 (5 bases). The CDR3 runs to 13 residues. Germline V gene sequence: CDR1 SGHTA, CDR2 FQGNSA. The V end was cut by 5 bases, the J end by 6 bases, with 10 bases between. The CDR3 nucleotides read TGTGCCAGCAGCACGACAGCGCATGAAAAACTGTTTTTT. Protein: CASSTTAHEKLFF.

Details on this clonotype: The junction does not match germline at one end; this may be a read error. The CDR3 DNA sequence: TGTGCTAGCAGTGAAGAAACCAGGGAAACCTACTATGGCTACACCTTC. Encoded protein: CASSEETRETYYGYTF. This chain joins TRBV28 and TRBJ1-2, with D tentatively TRBD1 (5 bases). CDR1 is MDHEN and CDR2 is SYDVKM in the germline V gene. This CDR3 comprises 16 residues.

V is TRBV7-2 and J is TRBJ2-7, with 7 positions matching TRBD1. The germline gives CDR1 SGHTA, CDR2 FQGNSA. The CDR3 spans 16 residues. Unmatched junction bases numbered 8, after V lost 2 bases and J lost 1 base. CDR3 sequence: CASSLLDRFGSYEQYF. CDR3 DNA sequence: TGTGCCAGCAGCTTATTGGACAGGTTTGGGTCCTACGAGCAGTACTTC. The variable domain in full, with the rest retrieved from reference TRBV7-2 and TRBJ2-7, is GAGVSQSPSNKVTEKGKDVELRCDPISGHTALYWYRQSLGQGLEFLIYFQGNSAPDKSGLPSDRFSAERTGGSVSTLTIQRTQQEDSAVYLCASSLLDRFGSYEQYFGPGTRLTVT.

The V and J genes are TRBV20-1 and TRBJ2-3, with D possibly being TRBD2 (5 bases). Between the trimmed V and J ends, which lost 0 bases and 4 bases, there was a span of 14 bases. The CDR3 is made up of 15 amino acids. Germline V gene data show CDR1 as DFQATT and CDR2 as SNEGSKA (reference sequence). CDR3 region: CSARDSHRGSDTQYF. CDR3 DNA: TGCAGTGCTAGAGATAGCCACCGGGGTTCAGATACGCAGTATTTT.

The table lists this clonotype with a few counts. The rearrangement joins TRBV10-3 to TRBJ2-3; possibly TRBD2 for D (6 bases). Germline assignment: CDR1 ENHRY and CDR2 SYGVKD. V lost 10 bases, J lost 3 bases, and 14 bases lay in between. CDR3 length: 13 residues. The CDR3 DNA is TGTGCCACCCTATTGGGGGGTACAGATACGCAGTATTTT. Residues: CATLLGGTDTQYF.

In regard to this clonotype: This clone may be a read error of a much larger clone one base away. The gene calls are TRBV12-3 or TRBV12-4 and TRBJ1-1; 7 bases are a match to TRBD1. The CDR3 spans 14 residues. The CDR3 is CTSSLRQGSTEAFF. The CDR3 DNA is TGTACCAGCAGTTTACGACAGGGAAGCACTGAAGCTTTCTTT.

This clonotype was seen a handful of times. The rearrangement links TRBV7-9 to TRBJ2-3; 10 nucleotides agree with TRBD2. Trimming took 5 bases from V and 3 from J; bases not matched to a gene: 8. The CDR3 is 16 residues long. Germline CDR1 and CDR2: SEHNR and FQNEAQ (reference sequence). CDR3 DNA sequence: TGTGCCAGCAGCCTCCTTTTAGCGGGGGGTACAGATACGCAGTATTTT. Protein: CASSLLLAGGTDTQYF.

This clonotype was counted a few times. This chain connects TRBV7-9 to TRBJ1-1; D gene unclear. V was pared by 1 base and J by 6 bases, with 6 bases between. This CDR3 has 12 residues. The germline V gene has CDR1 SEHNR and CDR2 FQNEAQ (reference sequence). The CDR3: CASSLGAAEAFF. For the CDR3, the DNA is TGTGCCAGCAGCTTAGGTGCGGCTGAAGCTTTCTTT.

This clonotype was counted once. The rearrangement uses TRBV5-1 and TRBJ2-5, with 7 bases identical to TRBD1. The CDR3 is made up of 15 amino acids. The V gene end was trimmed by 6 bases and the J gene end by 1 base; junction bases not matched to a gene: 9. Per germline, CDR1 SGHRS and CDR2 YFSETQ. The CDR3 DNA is TGCGCCAGCACACCCATGGGACAGCTCCAAGAGACCCAGTACTTC. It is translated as CASTPMGQLQETQYF.

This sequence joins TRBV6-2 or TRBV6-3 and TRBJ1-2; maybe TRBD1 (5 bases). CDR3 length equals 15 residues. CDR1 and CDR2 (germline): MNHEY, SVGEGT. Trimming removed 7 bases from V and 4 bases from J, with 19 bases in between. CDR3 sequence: CASINPGPKFYGYTF. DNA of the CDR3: TGTGCCAGCATCAATCCGGGACCGAAATTCTATGGCTACACCTTC.

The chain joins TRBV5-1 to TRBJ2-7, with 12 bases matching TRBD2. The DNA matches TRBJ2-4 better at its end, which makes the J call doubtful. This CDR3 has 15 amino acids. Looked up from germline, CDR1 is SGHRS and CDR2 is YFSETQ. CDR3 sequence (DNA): TGCGCCAGCAGCCAGACTAGCGGGGGCCCTCTCATTCAGTACTTC. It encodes CASSQTSGGPLIQYF.

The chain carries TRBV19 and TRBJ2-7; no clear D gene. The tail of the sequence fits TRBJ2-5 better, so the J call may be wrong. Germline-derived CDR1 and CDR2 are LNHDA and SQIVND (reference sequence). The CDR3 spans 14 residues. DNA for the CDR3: TGTGCCAGTAGTATCAAACCCAGGCAAGAGACCCAGTACTTC. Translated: CASSIKPRQETQYF.